The 19 T cell receptor beta chains listed next were all sequenced from one sample in a study of T cells in Graves' hyperthyroidism and ophthalmopathy (dated by TCRdb to between 2019 and 2020). The library was generated by multiplex PCR. Data came from an Illumina HiSeq 2000. The TCR beta CDR3 regions were amplified from RNA transcripts. The first round of RT-PCR for the TCR CDR3 was performed with the HTBI primer set and the Qiagen OneStep RT-PCR kit. TCRdb reprocessed the public reads (quality trimming at Q25 with fastp, clone calling with MiXCR) and kept in-frame beta chains. Each CDR3 protein appears once, grouped with its most common genes and DNA. For this sample the table gives approximately 420,000 distinct CDR3 sequences, of which approximately 15% were detected only once. Clones ranked in the top ten supply over 25% of the sample. The sample taken for sequencing was blood. These receptors came from a woman aged 25 to 39 with Graves' hyperthyroidism.

This clonotype was counted ten times or more. This chain connects TRBV3-1 to TRBJ2-3, with D possibly matching TRBD1 (7 bases). The V gene's germline CDR1 is LGHDT and CDR2 YNNKEL (reference sequence). Trimming removed 4 bases at V and 5 bases at J, with 16 bases between. This CDR3 is 15 amino acids long. This CDR3 reads CASSPRTGGVDTQYF. CDR3 nucleotide sequence: TGTGCCAGCAGCCCCCGGACAGGAGGGGTAGATACGCAGTATTTT.

The J gene is TRBJ2-7, the V gene TRBV5-1; weak D call: TRBD2 (6 bases). Deletions cut 0 bases from V and 2 bases from J, with 9 bases between. Germline V gene data show CDR1 as SGHRS and CDR2 as YFSETQ. This CDR3 has 14 residues. This CDR3 is CASSLAGTPYEQYF. Here the CDR3 DNA reads TGCGCCAGCAGCTTGGCCGGGACTCCCTACGAGCAGTACTTC.

The chain has TRBV9 and TRBJ2-7; tentatively, D is TRBD1 (6 bases). Germline V gene sequence: CDR1 SGDLS, CDR2 YYNGEE. The CDR3 is made up of 13 amino acids. The ends were cut back, 2 bases at V and 3 bases at J, with 9 bases in the middle. This CDR3 is CASSVGDNYEQYF. CDR3 nucleotides: TGTGCCAGCAGCGTTGGGGACAACTACGAGCAGTACTTC.

This clonotype was seen more than once but under ten times. The rearrangement links TRBV9 to TRBJ2-2, with no clear D. V lost 0 bases and J 3 bases, leaving 9 bases between the germline ends. The CDR3 contains 15 residues. Looked up from germline, CDR1 is SGDLS and CDR2 is YYNGEE. The chain's CDR3 is CASSVVGGYTGELFF. CDR3 nucleotides: TGTGCCAGCAGCGTAGTGGGCGGTTACACCGGGGAGCTGTTTTTT.

This chain uses TRBV15 with TRBJ2-7; D unresolved. The CDR3 consists of 12 residues. The germline V gene encodes CDR1 LNHNV and CDR2 YYDKDF (reference sequence). Deletions cut 0 bases from V and 3 bases from J, with 3 bases between. The CDR3 is CATSRDHYEQYF. The CDR3 DNA reads TGTGCCACCAGCAGAGATCACTACGAGCAGTACTTC.

This clonotype was observed at least ten times. This chain joins TRBV12-3 or TRBV12-4 and TRBJ2-1; 10 bases are a match to TRBD2. J lost 6 bases, V lost 9 bases, and 11 bases had no gene match. The CDR3 is made up of 15 amino acids. CDR3 protein: CASLRSGLAANEQFF. The CDR3 nucleotides read TGTGCCAGTTTGAGGTCCGGACTAGCGGCCAATGAGCAGTTCTTC.

This clonotype was seen ten or more times. The chain couples TRBV28 to TRBJ1-2; no reliable D call. V dropped 2 bases and J dropped 7 bases, with 14 bases sitting between them. In germline, CDR1 is MDHEN, CDR2 SYDVKM. The CDR3 loop spans 14 amino acids. CDR3 region: CASSLSGPSSGYTF. Here the CDR3 DNA reads TGTGCCAGCAGTTTAAGTGGCCCCTCGAGTGGCTACACCTTC.

Of note for this clonotype: The missing conserved phenylalanine or tryptophan at the end of this CDR3 makes a read error likely. The chain is built from TRBV7-2 and TRBJ1-1, with a possible D match to TRBD1 (5 bases). The V and J ends lost 1 base and 5 bases respectively, with 17 bases between them. This CDR3 has 16 residues. CDR1 and CDR2 from the germline V gene are SGHTA and FQGNSA. The CDR3 DNA reads as TGTGCCAGCAGCTTAGAGGAGGGGCCGCTTTTGACTGAAGCTTTCCTT. Translation gives CASSLEEGPLLTEAFL.

This chain uses TRBV5-6 with TRBJ2-3; D is tentatively TRBD1 or TRBD2 (6 bases each). The germline CDR1 and CDR2 sequences are SGHDT and YYEEEE. V was cut by 1 base and J by 8 bases, with 8 bases left in between. CDR3 length: 12 residues. This CDR3 reads CASSLKGGTQYF. CDR3 nucleotide sequence: TGTGCCAGCAGCTTGAAGGGGGGTACGCAGTATTTT. The full variable domain, with the rest looked up from reference TRBV5-6 and TRBJ2-3, is DAGVTQSPTHLIKTRGQQVTLRCSPKSGHDTVSWYQQALGQGPQFIFQYYEEEERQRGNFPDRFSGHQFPNYSSELNVNALLLGDSALYLCASSLKGGTQYFGPGTRLTVL.

Only a few counts were recorded for this clonotype. This chain links TRBV7-3 with TRBJ2-1, with D perhaps given as TRBD1 or TRBD2 (5 bases each). The germline V and J ends were trimmed by 6 bases and 9 bases, with 27 bases remaining between them. Per germline, CDR1 SGHTA and CDR2 FQGTGA. The CDR3 spans 17 residues. This CDR3 is CASRVPHGASGVGEQFF. The CDR3 nucleotides read TGTGCCAGCAGGGTACCCCACGGGGCGAGCGGCGTGGGTGAGCAGTTCTTC.

This clonotype was recorded a few times. This sequence joins TRBV10-1 and TRBJ2-2; 7 bases agree with TRBD1. V dropped 8 bases and J dropped 3; count of bases not matched to a gene: 9. This CDR3 has 15 residues. CDR1 is WNHNN and CDR2 is SYGVQD in the germline V gene (reference sequence). CDR3 bases: TGCGCCAGCCAAGCTGACAGGGTTCACACCGGGGAGCTGTTTTTT. Protein product: CASQADRVHTGELFF.

This chain joins TRBV3-1 and TRBJ2-3; D gene uncertain. The CDR3 extends over 16 amino acids. V dropped 4 bases and J dropped 0 bases, with 14 bases sitting between them. Germline values: CDR1 LGHDT, CDR2 YNNKEL (reference sequence). The CDR3 DNA sequence: TGTGCCAGCAGCCGCCTACGGGCACCTAGCACAGATACGCAGTATTTT. It translates to CASSRLRAPSTDTQYF.

This clonotype was seen repeatedly, ten times or more. The chain employs TRBV28 and TRBJ2-7; 8 bases are a match to TRBD1. CDR1 is MDHEN and CDR2 is SYDVKM in the germline V gene. The CDR3 is made up of 13 amino acids. Losses at the gene ends were 7 bases for V and 7 bases for J; bases not matched to a gene: 9. The chain's CDR3 is CASTPYGQGEQYF. The CDR3 DNA is TGTGCCAGCACCCCCTACGGACAGGGAGAGCAGTACTTC.

The rearrangement joins TRBV24-1 to TRBJ2-2; 7 bases fit TRBD1. Germline-derived CDR1 and CDR2 are KGHDR and SFDVKD. Trimming took 3 bases from V and 1 from J; bases not matched to a gene: 4. CDR3 length: 16 residues. The CDR3 DNA sequence: TGTGCCACCAGTGATCACCGGACAGGGAACACCGGGGAGCTGTTTTTT. Encoded protein: CATSDHRTGNTGELFF.

This clonotype showed up many times. The J gene is TRBJ1-1, the V gene TRBV3-1; D is perhaps TRBD1 (6 bases). This CDR3 is 16 amino acids long. V lost 4 bases to trimming and J lost 3 bases, with 18 bases between them. Per germline, CDR1 LGHDT and CDR2 YNNKEL (reference sequence). CDR3 nucleotides: TGTGCCAGCAGCCGGGGGATGACTGGGGGCTACACTGAAGCTTTCTTT. Translated: CASSRGMTGGYTEAFF.

This clonotype was picked up many times. The chain has TRBV2 and TRBJ1-1; a weak D match, TRBD1 (6 bases). Germline V CDR1 and CDR2: SNHLY, FYNNEI. Trimming removed 6 bases from V and 4 bases from J, with 12 bases in between. CDR3 length equals 13 residues. The chain's CDR3 is CASREQGPTEAFF. For the CDR3, the DNA is TGTGCCAGCAGAGAACAGGGTCCCACTGAAGCTTTCTTT.

The V and J genes are TRBV20-1 and TRBJ2-5; TRBD1 matches 7 bases. CDR1 DFQATT and CDR2 SNEGSKA come from the germline V gene (reference sequence). The CDR3 is 14 residues long. The ends lost 3 bases at V and 4 bases at J; junction bases unmatched: 8. DNA for the CDR3: TGCAGTGCTAGGGACAGGAGGCCAGGAGAGACCCAGTACTTC. Translated: CSARDRRPGETQYF.

This clonotype has only a few counts. The J gene is TRBJ1-6, the V gene TRBV7-2; D remains ambiguous. This CDR3 has 12 residues. Germline V gene lookup returns CDR1 SGHTA and CDR2 FQGNSA. The V gene lost 1 base and the J gene lost 10 bases, with 5 bases spanning the gap. For the CDR3, the DNA is TGTGCCAGCAGCTTAGATTCCTCACCCCTCCACTTT. Translating gives CASSLDSSPLHF.

In its sample, this clonotype was seen a few times. This CDR3 is CASSPVFGRGADTQYF. The CDR3 DNA follows: TGTGCCAGCAGCCCAGTCTTCGGGAGGGGGGCAGATACGCAGTATTTT. The chain joins TRBV7-9 to TRBJ2-3; TRBD2 matches 8 bases. Trimming removed 5 bases from V and 4 bases from J; junction bases left unmatched: 11. The CDR3 has 16 residues. CDR1 is SEHNR, CDR2 FQNEAQ, per germline (reference sequence). The entire variable domain, with the rest obtained from reference TRBV7-9 and TRBJ2-3, is as follows: DTGVSQNPRHKITKRGQNVTFRCDPISEHNRLYWYRQTLGQGPEFLTYFQNEAQLEKSRLLSDRFSAERPKGSFSTLEIQRTEQGDSAMYLCASSPVFGRGADTQYFGPGTRLTVL.